This T cell receptor beta chain was retrieved from a study of OX40 agonist ivuxolimab in advanced cancers. Repertoires were generated with immunoSEQ multiplex PCR, while TCRdb's copy carries only in-frame clones and drops some. The table has more than 75,000 clones, 75% to 90% seen once; the top ten hold around 0.82%. The germline gives CDR1 SGHDN, CDR2 FVKESK. The CDR3 is 17 amino acids. Trimming shortened V by 2 bases and J by 10 bases, and 23 bases separated the two germline ends. The sample was CD4+ or CD8+ T cells sorted from blood, taken in a trial of the OX40 agonist ivuxolimab. V gene TRBV14 combines with J gene TRBJ1-4; TRBD1 is a possible D gene (5 bases). The sequence came from an adult with an advanced solid tumor such as melanoma, head and neck, liver or kidney cancer. The CDR3 here is CASSQRQTSIGRGKLFF. The CDR3 bases are TGTGCCAGCAGCCAAAGACAGACTAGCATCGGTAGGGGAAAACTGTTTTTT.